This section outlines one T cell receptor beta chain sequence together with its context. What it binds is not known. With 60 Vbeta and 13 Jbeta primers, the PCR was carried out. The assay was immunoSEQ multiplex PCR, and TCRdb's table has in-frame clones only and misses some. Counted here are more than 150,000 clones, approximately 80% occurring once; the ten biggest clones make up about 1.4%. The sample belongs to a study of cytomegalovirus exposure and HLA in healthy donors. Overall study results and limits: Reports indicated that the classifier achieved high specificity and sensitivity in diagnosing cytomegalovirus status. According to the study, about 180 TCR beta chains were cytomegalovirus-associated.

Whereas donors were nominally healthy upon sampling, unrecorded immune exposures were probable. Germline CDR1 reads SGHVS; CDR2 reads FQNEAQ. Trimming took 7 bases from V and 6 from J, leaving 12 bases between them. This CDR3 is built from 12 residues. The chain carries TRBV7-8 and TRBJ1-1; maybe TRBD1 (6 bases). The source of this sequence is a woman younger than 30 in good health and CMV-seronegative. Material for sequencing was PBMCs. CDR3 coding DNA: TGTGCCAGCACGTCAGGGGTCCCTGAAGCTTTCTTT. Translating gives CASTSGVPEAFF. Based on the CDR3 plus reference TRBV7-8 and TRBJ1-1, the full variable domain is GAGVSQSPRYKVAKRGQDVALRCDPISGHVSLFWYQQALGQGPEFLTYFQNEAQLDKSGLPSDRFFAERPEGSVSTLKIQRTQQEDSAVYLCASTSGVPEAFFGQGTRLTVV.